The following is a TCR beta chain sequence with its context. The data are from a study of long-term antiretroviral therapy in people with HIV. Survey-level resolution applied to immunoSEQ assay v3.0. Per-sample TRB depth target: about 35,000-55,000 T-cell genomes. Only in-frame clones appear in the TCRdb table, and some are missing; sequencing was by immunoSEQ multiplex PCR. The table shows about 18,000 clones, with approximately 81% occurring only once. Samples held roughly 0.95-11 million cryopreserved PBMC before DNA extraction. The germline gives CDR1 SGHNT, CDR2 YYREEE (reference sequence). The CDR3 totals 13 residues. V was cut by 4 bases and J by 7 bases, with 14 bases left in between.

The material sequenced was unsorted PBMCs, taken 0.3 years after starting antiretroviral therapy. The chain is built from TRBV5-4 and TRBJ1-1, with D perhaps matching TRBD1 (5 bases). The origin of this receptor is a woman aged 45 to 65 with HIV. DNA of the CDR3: TGTGCCAGCAGCCCCGGGGGTTACAATGAAGCTTTCTTT. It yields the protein CASSPGGYNEAFF.